This paragraph covers one T cell receptor (beta chain) sequence. The CDR3 totals 15 residues. Losses at the gene ends were 0 bases for V and 3 bases for J; bases not matched to a gene: 2. Germline CDR1 is LNHDA and CDR2 is SQIVND (reference sequence). The table came from immunoSEQ multiplex PCR; TCRdb's copy has only in-frame clones and leaves some out. The sample yields approximately 110,000 clones, about 91% seen once. This record belongs to a study of T cell responses to AZD1222 COVID-19 vaccine. Pooled samples include second doses given at about 4 or 12 weeks. The receptor was derived from an adult who received the AZD1222 COVID-19 vaccine. This chain uses TRBV19 with TRBJ1-5, with 7 nucleotides matching TRBD1. The sequenced sample was peripheral blood, obtained 28 days after the second AZD1222 dose. The DNA for the CDR3 is TGTGCCAGTAGTATAGAACAGGGGAACAATCAGCCCCAGCATTTT. Translation: CASSIEQGNNQPQHF. The whole variable domain, filled in from reference TRBV19 and TRBJ1-5, reads DGGITQSPKYLFRKEGQNVTLSCEQNLNHDAMYWYRQDPGQGLRLIYYSQIVNDFQKGDIAEGYSVSREKKESFPLTVTSAQKNPTAFYLCASSIEQGNNQPQHFGDGTRLSIL.